This TCR beta chain emerged from a study of response to subunit inactivated influenza vaccine. CDR1 is KGHSH, CDR2 LQKENI, per germline. V was pared by 0 bases and J by 5 bases, with 5 bases of the junction left unmatched. This CDR3 has 15 amino acids. TCRdb passed the RT-PCR reads through MiXCR, listing each CDR3 protein once. The top ten clones hold 3% to 3.5% of a sample with roughly 500,000 distinct CDR3 sequences, 15% to 20% of them seen once. General study points: Every seasonal influenza vaccination brings in few new T cells, the authors suggested.

This clonotype was counted between two and nine times. What it binds is unknown. The receptor was derived from a man in his fifties or sixties who received an inactivated influenza vaccine. The rearrangement links TRBV18 to TRBJ1-2; TRBD1 aligns across 8 bases. The material sequenced was CD4+ T cells sorted from PBMCs, taken around 2 years after vaccination. CDR3 sequence: CASSPPATGGYGYTF. The CDR3 region has the DNA TGTGCCAGCTCACCACCGGCTACAGGGGGTTATGGCTACACCTTC. Based on the CDR3 plus reference TRBV18 and TRBJ1-2, the full variable domain is NAGVMQNPRHLVRRRGQEARLRCSPMKGHSHVYWYRQLPEEGLKFMVYLQKENIIDESGMPKERFSAEFPKEGPSILRIQQVVRGDSAAYFCASSPPATGGYGYTFGSGTRLTVV.